This T cell receptor beta chain is from a study of T-cell memory formation after mild COVID-19. This clonotype was picked up a small number of times. The antigen is not known. 5'RACE, which relied on constant-segment primers, yielded TCR alpha and TCR beta cDNA libraries carrying sample barcodes and UMIs. One entry per CDR3 protein results from TCRdb running MiXCR on the 5' RACE reads. The sample includes about 560,000 distinct CDR3 sequences, 20% to 25% of them seen just once. Whole-study findings and limits: Clones from the second wave (peaking day 37) had unconfirmed SARS-CoV-2 specificity. Of the contracting clones, CD4+ ones lay mainly in CM and EM, and CD8+ ones in EMRA. Pre-infection memory carried some responding clones, suggesting that cross-reactive memory joined.

The ends were cut back, 2 bases at V and 2 bases at J, with 15 bases in the middle. The CDR3 runs to 16 residues. The germline CDR1 and CDR2 sequences are PRHDT and FYEKMQ (reference sequence). What was sequenced was PBMCs or a T cell subset sorted from them (not recorded which). The V call is TRBV13, the J call TRBJ2-5, with TRBD2 as a possible D gene (6 bases). This TCR came from an adult woman who had mild COVID-19 (a few samples of this study predate the infection). Cell type and time point are not known. The CDR3 loop is CASSLRGMGLQETQYF. In DNA form, the CDR3 reads TGTGCCAGCAGCTTAAGGGGTATGGGACTGCAAGAGACCCAGTACTTC.